Given below is one TCR beta chain in context. Its antigen is still unknown. All the people who gave samples were healthy bone marrow donors. This entry is derived from a study of cytomegalovirus exposure and HLA in healthy donors. PCR primers comprised 60 Vbeta and 13 Jbeta primers. The assay was immunoSEQ multiplex PCR, and TCRdb's table has in-frame clones only and misses some. The sample consists of some 110,000 clones, 50% to 80% of them appearing once. V was trimmed by 1 base and J by 2 bases, leaving 17 bases between them. CDR1 and CDR2 from the germline V gene are GTSNPN and SVGIG (reference sequence). CDR3 length: 16 amino acids. Study-wide findings and caveats: Most TCR beta V segments were productive about 90% or about 30% of the time in an earlier analysis.

Sequenced: PBMCs. V and J are TRBV30 and TRBJ1-2; no reliable D call. The sequence was obtained from a woman between 35 and 50 years old in good health and CMV-seropositive. The CDR3 DNA follows: TGTGCCTGGAGTGGGGTAGGGAGTGGCACGAACTATGGCTACACCTTC. It translates to CAWSGVGSGTNYGYTF.